Listed below are T cell receptor beta chains from one sample, sequenced in a study of cytomegalovirus exposure and HLA in healthy donors. The data were produced by immunoSEQ multiplex PCR, yet TCRdb's version contains in-frame clones alone and is incomplete. The sample lists under 150,000 clones, around 83% occurring once. The sample taken for sequencing was PBMCs. The source of these receptors is a man aged 45-65 years in good health and CMV-seronegative. Both conserved end residues are part of each CDR3. The D gene is left open where the match is weak. Some rows mark clone size as missing; the rest say once, few, many or name a class of expanded clone.

J gene | clone size | D gene | V gene | CDR3 protein | CDR3 DNA
TRBJ1-1 | few | TRBD1 | TRBV5-4 | CASSWDSMNTEAFF | TGTGCCAGCAGCTGGGACAGCATGAACACTGAAGCTTTCTTT
TRBJ1-1 | NA | NA | TRBV30 | CAWSVRQAIMNTEAFF | TGTGCCTGGAGTGTACGGCAGGCTATTATGAACACTGAAGCTTTCTTT
TRBJ2-2 | NA | TRBD2 | TRBV4-1 | CASSQVSSGDGELFF | TGCGCCAGCAGCCAAGTTTCTAGCGGAGACGGGGAGCTGTTTTTT
TRBJ2-5 | NA | NA | TRBV6-1 | CASSEAGGGETQYF | TGTGCCAGCAGTGAAGCCGGCGGCGGAGAGACCCAGTACTTC
TRBJ2-3 | NA | NA | TRBV4-1 | CASSQKTGDTQYF | TGCGCCAGCAGCCAAAAGACGGGAGATACGCAGTATTTT
TRBJ1-1 | NA | TRBD1 | TRBV7-9 | CATEGTDTEAFF | TGTGCCACGGAAGGGACAGACACTGAAGCTTTCTTT
TRBJ1-1 | NA | NA | TRBV6-5 | CASSLGTEAFF | TGTGCCAGCAGTCTTGGGACAGAAGCTTTCTTT
TRBJ1-3 | NA | TRBD1 | TRBV6-1 | CASRGQPISGNTIYF | TGTGCCAGCAGGGGACAGCCGATCTCTGGAAACACCATATATTTT
TRBJ2-7 | NA | NA | TRBV20-1 | CSASLAYEQYF | TGCAGTGCCAGCCTAGCGTACGAGCAGTACTTC
TRBJ2-3 | NA | NA | TRBV7-9 | CASSLEVGSDTQYF | TGTGCCAGCAGCTTGGAGGTGGGGTCGGATACGCAGTATTTT
TRBJ2-4 | NA | NA | TRBV7-9 | CASSYLGVPGDIQYF | TGTGCCAGCAGTTACCTCGGGGTCCCGGGGGACATTCAGTACTTC
TRBJ2-7 | NA | NA | TRBV14 | CASSQGARGGYEQYF | TGTGCCAGCAGCCAAGGGGCTCGGGGAGGCTACGAGCAGTACTTC
TRBJ2-2 | few | TRBD1 | TRBV27 | CASSLSYRGIGELFF | TGTGCCAGCAGTTTATCTTACAGGGGAATCGGGGAGCTGTTTTTT
TRBJ1-3 | NA | NA | TRBV7-9 | CASSQRDNTIYF | TGTGCCAGCAGCCAGCGGGATAACACCATATATTTT
TRBJ1-3 | NA | TRBD1 | TRBV27 | CASSLLWLGTGGSGNTIYF | TGTGCCAGCAGTTTATTGTGGCTAGGGACAGGGGGCTCTGGAAACACCATATATTTT
TRBJ1-1 | NA | TRBD1 | TRBV4-1 | CASSQYFRTGAITEAFF | TGCGCCAGCAGCCAATATTTCCGGACAGGGGCAATCACTGAAGCTTTCTTT
TRBJ2-5 | once | NA | TRBV7-2 | CASSYRTSTGETQYF | TGTGCCAGCAGTTACAGGACATCTACGGGAGAGACCCAGTACTTC
TRBJ2-1 | NA | TRBD2 | TRBV2 | CASSSGTSGGGYYNEQFF | TGTGCCAGCAGTTCCGGGACTAGCGGGGGGGGCTATTACAATGAGCAGTTCTTC
TRBJ1-2 | NA | NA | TRBV25-1 | CASSETAAPGYGYTF | TGTGCCAGCAGTGAAACCGCGGCTCCGGGCTATGGCTACACCTTC
TRBJ1-6 | NA | TRBD1 | TRBV5-1 | CASSLSGQGRSPLHF | TGCGCCAGCAGCTTGTCGGGACAGGGTCGATCACCCCTCCACTTT
TRBJ2-1 | once | TRBD1 | TRBV19 | CASSLTTGVYEQFF | TGTGCCAGTAGTTTAACGACAGGGGTTTATGAGCAGTTCTTC
TRBJ2-7 | NA | TRBD2 | TRBV10-3 | CAGRGPGLAVPYEQYF | TGTGCGGGCAGAGGCCCGGGACTAGCGGTTCCCTACGAGCAGTACTTC
TRBJ2-2 | NA | TRBD2 | TRBV6-6 | CASSLGLATNTGELFF | TGTGCCAGCAGTTTGGGACTAGCGACGAACACCGGGGAGCTGTTTTTT
TRBJ2-2 | NA | TRBD1 | TRBV5-1 | CASSPPGQSTGELFF | TGCGCCAGCAGTCCCCCGGGACAGAGCACCGGGGAGCTGTTTTTT
TRBJ2-5 | once | NA | TRBV6-1 | CASSEGQPQETQYF | TGTGCCAGCAGTGAAGGACAGCCCCAAGAGACCCAGTACTTC
TRBJ1-2 | NA | TRBD1 | TRBV5-3 | CARRRPRVQGARDYGYTF | TGTGCCAGAAGGCGACCTCGGGTGCAGGGGGCGCGTGACTATGGCTACACCTTC
TRBJ1-4 | NA | TRBD1 | TRBV5-6 | CASSLYGGRGNEKLFF | TGTGCCAGCAGCTTGTACGGCGGCAGGGGGAATGAAAAACTGTTTTTT
TRBJ2-7 | NA | NA | TRBV4-1 | CASSQDRWYEQYF | TGCGCCAGCAGCCAAGATAGATGGTACGAGCAGTACTTC
TRBJ2-5 | NA | NA | TRBV30 | CAVRELGTQYF | TGTGCCGTCAGGGAATTAGGGACCCAGTACTTC
TRBJ2-1 | NA | NA | TRBV9 | CASSVRTDHNEQFF | TGTGCCAGCAGCGTCCGGACAGACCACAATGAGCAGTTCTTC
TRBJ1-3 | NA | NA | TRBV6-1 | CASSSRGGRNTIYF | TGTGCCAGCAGTTCGCGGGGGGGACGAAACACCATATATTTT
TRBJ2-3 | NA | NA | TRBV7-2 | CASSPPGDTQYF | TGTGCCAGCAGCCCTCCGGGAGATACGCAGTATTTT
TRBJ1-4 | NA | NA | TRBV7-9 | CASSYQGSGEKLFF | TGTGCCAGCAGCTATCAGGGGAGTGGAGAAAAACTGTTTTTT
TRBJ1-4 | NA | TRBD1 | TRBV7-8 | CASSSRQGRGEKLFF | TGTGCCAGCAGCTCTAGACAGGGGAGAGGTGAAAAACTGTTTTTT
TRBJ2-2 | NA | NA | TRBV1 | CTSSLGASGVAGGLNTGELFF | TGCACCAGCAGCCTAGGAGCCTCGGGGGTAGCGGGGGGGCTGAACACCGGGGAGCTGTTTTTT
TRBJ1-5 | once | TRBD1 | TRBV5-4 | CASKTGTGDQPQHF | TGTGCCAGCAAAACCGGGACAGGCGATCAGCCCCAGCATTTT
TRBJ1-1 | NA | NA | TRBV4-1 | CASSSLMNTEAFF | TGCGCCAGCAGCAGCTTAATGAACACTGAAGCTTTCTTT
TRBJ2-1 | NA | TRBD1 | TRBV4-1 | CASSQGTGGSYNEQFF | TGCGCCAGCAGCCAAGGTACAGGGGGCTCCTACAATGAGCAGTTCTTC
TRBJ2-7 | NA | NA | TRBV6-1 | CASRTQDYEQYF | TGTGCCAGCAGGACGCAGGACTACGAGCAGTACTTC
TRBJ1-2 | NA | TRBD1 | TRBV5-1 | CASSPDRGQRGYTF | TGCGCCAGCAGCCCGGACAGGGGTCAGCGTGGCTACACCTTC
TRBJ2-2 | NA | TRBD1 | TRBV5-5 | CASSLTAGGWTGELFF | TGTGCCAGCAGCTTGACCGCAGGGGGTTGGACCGGGGAGCTGTTTTTT
TRBJ2-5 | NA | NA | TRBV19 | CASRYTGLLWETQYF | TGTGCCAGTAGGTACACAGGGTTACTTTGGGAGACCCAGTACTTC
TRBJ2-7 | NA | TRBD1 | TRBV7-6 | CASSSGTDEQYF | TGTGCCAGCAGCTCGGGGACAGACGAGCAGTACTTC
TRBJ1-3 | few | TRBD1 | TRBV6-5 | CASSTGAPGNTIYF | TGTGCCAGCAGTACAGGGGCCCCTGGAAACACCATATATTTT
TRBJ2-2 | NA | NA | TRBV27 | CASSFVWNTGELFF | TGTGCCAGCAGTTTCGTTTGGAACACCGGGGAGCTGTTTTTT
TRBJ1-2 | NA | TRBD1 | TRBV5-8 | CASSKTGIHGYTF | TGTGCCAGCAGCAAGACAGGGATCCATGGCTACACCTTC
TRBJ1-1 | NA | NA | TRBV28 | CASSPTDSPNTEAFF | TGTGCCAGCAGTCCAACCGACAGCCCGAACACTGAAGCTTTCTTT
TRBJ2-2 | NA | TRBD2 | TRBV7-6 | CASSPLTSGDAGELFF | TGTGCCAGCAGCCCTCTGACTAGCGGTGACGCCGGGGAGCTGTTTTTT
TRBJ2-7 | NA | TRBD1 | TRBV5-6 | CASSLAGQGNWNEQYF | TGTGCCAGCAGCTTGGCCGGACAGGGGAACTGGAACGAGCAGTACTTC
TRBJ1-1 | NA | NA | TRBV6-4 | CASGETVNTEAFF | TGTGCCAGCGGAGAGACGGTGAACACTGAAGCTTTCTTT
TRBJ1-5 | NA | NA | TRBV19 | CASNMGYPGQPQHF | TGTGCCAGTAACATGGGCTATCCTGGACAGCCCCAGCATTTT
TRBJ2-1 | NA | NA | TRBV7-6 | CASSLVGGVDNEQFF | TGTGCCAGCAGCTTAGTTGGCGGGGTCGACAATGAGCAGTTCTTC
TRBJ1-2 | NA | NA | TRBV4-2 | CASSQDDLRGDGYTF | TGTGCCAGCAGCCAAGACGATCTAAGGGGCGATGGCTACACCTTC
TRBJ1-6 | NA | NA | TRBV30 | CAWRTIPRTPLHF | TGTGCCTGGCGGACGATCCCCAGGACTCCCCTCCACTTT
TRBJ1-1 | NA | TRBD1 | TRBV18 | CASSYDRDTEAFF | TGTGCCAGCTCATACGACAGGGACACTGAAGCTTTCTTT
TRBJ2-7 | NA | TRBD1 | TRBV7-9 | CASSLLDTGDADEQYF | TGTGCCAGCAGCTTATTGGATACAGGGGACGCGGACGAGCAGTACTTC
TRBJ1-1 | NA | NA | TRBV7-2 | CASSLEGVKAFF | TGTGCCAGCAGCCTAGAGGGGGTAAAAGCTTTCTTT